This T cell receptor (beta chain) came from a study of OX40 agonist ivuxolimab in advanced cancers. Peripheral blood came from all dose cohorts at three timepoints. Findings of the study overall: Dose levels from 0.1 to 3.0 mg/kg saw CD4+ and CD8+ blood T cells expand clonally by week 6.

Of note for this clone: Its specificity is unknown.

CDR1 and CDR2 from the germline V gene are KGHSH and LQKENI. The length of the CDR3 is 15 residues. V lost 4 bases, J lost 5 bases, and 17 bases lay in between. TCRdb's copy holds only in-frame clones and misses some; the assay was immunoSEQ multiplex PCR. This sample has about 83,000 clones, with over 75% found just once. The chain recombines TRBV18 with TRBJ2-5; tentatively, D is TRBD1 or TRBD2 (6 bases each). The sample was CD4+ or CD8+ T cells sorted from blood, taken in a trial of the OX40 agonist ivuxolimab. The receptor's source is an adult with an advanced solid tumor such as melanoma, head and neck, liver or kidney cancer. DNA of the CDR3: TGTGCCAGCTCACTTAACCCTGGGGGGCGCGAGACCCAGTACTTC. It codes for CASSLNPGGRETQYF.